This entry is about one TCR beta chain. It has no known antigen specificity. Reading the germline V gene gives CDR1 MNHEY and CDR2 SVGAGI. Its CDR3 holds 15 amino acids, cysteine through phenylalanine. No coding sequence is recorded. The sample belongs to a study of CXCR3-negative and CXCR3-positive naive CD8 T cells (dated by TCRdb to the late 2010s). Regarding the research as a whole: In total, about 135 million TRB reads were obtained, corresponding to roughly 1.5 +/- 0.3 million reads per library. The diversity and physicochemical repertoire analyses included ten to eleven donors pooled from two independent experiments. The TRBV-TRBJ cluster analysis covered naive subsets from 5 or 6 donors and memory cells from 3 donors. General conclusions and limits of the study: Both naive subsets had comparably high repertoire diversity, while memory CD8+ T cells had much lower repertoire diversity. Because CXCR3 expression was partially decreased after cryopreservation, freshly isolated PBMCs were used for most assays. Surface CD5, linked to self-reactivity in mice, was comparable between naive subsets; TCR interaction strength was therefore also inferred from TRB CDR3 physicochemical properties. Compared with CXCR3-negative naive cells, CXCR3-positive naive cells had TRB CDR3s with higher hydrophobicity (lower Kidera factor 4), lower energy, and higher strength and volume indices. TRBV-TRBJ usage was similar between naive CXCR3-negative and CXCR3-positive cells from the same donor, while memory cells showed distinct patterns.

TCRdb shows the sequencer as NextSeq 550. The Human TCR Profiling Kit (MiLaboratory) was used to make UMI-labeled 5' RACE TRB cDNA libraries. cDNA synthesis used the entire amount of extracted RNA, and PCR amplification then used the entire amount of cDNA produced. Libraries were prepared in parallel using an identical number of PCR cycles. From the authors' description of their analysis: About 50,000 +/- 10,000 unique UMI-labeled TRB cDNA molecules per library were extracted with MIGEC and MiXCR, with at least two reads per UMI required. On average, each library contained approximately 40,000 +/- 10,000 functional in-frame TRB CDR3 nucleotide clonotypes without stop codons. After downsampling to 5000 UMI-labeled TRB molecules per sample, diversity metrics, including normalized Shannon-Wiener and Chao1, were computed in VDJtools. For the central five CDR3 residues, VDJtools calculated physicochemical properties weighted by clonotype size, namely interaction energy, strength, volume and Kidera factor 4. TCRdb reanalyzed the reads, keeping one entry per CDR3 protein sequence and omitting DNA. Clone size and V and J calls follow TCRdb, not the original study. The sample table on file contains 85,000 to 90,000 distinct CDR3 sequences. The ten largest make up roughly 0.89% of the sample.

Each CD8+ T cell subset was flow-sorted in triplicate, with fewer than 350,000 cells per subset placed directly into RLT lysis buffer. Naive CD8+ T cells were defined stringently as CD45RO-CCR7+CD27+CD95- to exclude memory contaminants. Standard density gradient centrifugation was used to isolate peripheral blood mononuclear cells from buffy coats. Naive CXCR3-negative and CXCR3-positive CD8+ T cells were flow-sorted using a FACSAria III. An RNeasy Mini Kit was used to extract total RNA from the sorted cells. What was sequenced was naive CXCR3+ CD8+ T cells from blood. What this sample's cell subset or site label stands for: CD45RO-CCR7+CD27+CD95- naive CD8+ T cells expressing CXCR3 (TNR3+). The sequence joins TRBV6-5 to TRBJ1-2; TCRdb names TRBD1, which stays unverified in the absence of DNA. The TCR originated in a human donor in good health. Some clones in this sample may be carry-over from other donors' samples. The CDR3 sequence is CASRPPSAVDYGYTF.